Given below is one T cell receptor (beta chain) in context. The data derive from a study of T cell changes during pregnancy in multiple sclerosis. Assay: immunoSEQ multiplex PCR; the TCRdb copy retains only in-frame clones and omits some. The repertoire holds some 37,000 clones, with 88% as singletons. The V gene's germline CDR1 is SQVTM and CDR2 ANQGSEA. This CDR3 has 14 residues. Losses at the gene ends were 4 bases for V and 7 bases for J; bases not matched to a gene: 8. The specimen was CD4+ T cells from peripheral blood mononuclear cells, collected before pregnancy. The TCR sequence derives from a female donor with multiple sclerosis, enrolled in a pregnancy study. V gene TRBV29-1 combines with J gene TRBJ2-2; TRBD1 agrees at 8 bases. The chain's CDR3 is CSVAAGGTGGELFF. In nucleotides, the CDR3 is TGCAGCGTTGCGGCAGGGGGCACGGGCGGGGAGCTGTTTTTT.